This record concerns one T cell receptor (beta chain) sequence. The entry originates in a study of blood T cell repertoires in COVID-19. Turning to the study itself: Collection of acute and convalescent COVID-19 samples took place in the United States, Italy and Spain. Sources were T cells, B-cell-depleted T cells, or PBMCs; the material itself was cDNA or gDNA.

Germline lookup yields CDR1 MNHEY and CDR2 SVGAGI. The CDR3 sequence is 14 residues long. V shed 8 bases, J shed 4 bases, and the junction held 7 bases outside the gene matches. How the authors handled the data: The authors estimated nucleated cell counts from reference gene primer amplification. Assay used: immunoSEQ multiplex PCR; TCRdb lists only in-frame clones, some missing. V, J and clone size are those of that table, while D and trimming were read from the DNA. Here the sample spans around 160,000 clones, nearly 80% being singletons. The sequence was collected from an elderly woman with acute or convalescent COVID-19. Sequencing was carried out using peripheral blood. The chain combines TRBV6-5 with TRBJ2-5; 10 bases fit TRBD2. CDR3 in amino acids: CASEAGGPGETQYF. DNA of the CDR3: TGTGCCAGCGAAGCGGGGGGGCCGGGAGAGACCCAGTACTTC.